The 24 T cell receptor beta chains below come from one sample, sequenced in a study of blood T cell repertoires in COVID-19. Some clones are missing from TCRdb's copy, which holds only in-frame ones; the method was immunoSEQ multiplex PCR. The repertoire includes 95,000 to 150,000 clones, around four fifths of them detected once, and about 5.5% sits in the top ten. Sequenced input: peripheral blood. These receptors all come from a man at least 80 years old with active or convalescent COVID-19.

This clone was seen once. The V and J genes are TRBV19 and TRBJ1-6; 9 bases match TRBD1. The V gene's germline CDR1 is LNHDA and CDR2 SQIVND (reference sequence). CDR3 length: 15 amino acids. Trimming took 5 bases from V and 10 from J; bases not matched to a gene: 9. The CDR3 region is CASSLDRGAGSPLHF. CDR3 nucleotides: TGTGCCAGTAGTTTGGACAGGGGCGCGGGCTCACCCCTCCACTTT.

The V gene is TRBV13, the J gene TRBJ2-1, with TRBD2 matching 7 bases. CDR1 is PRHDT and CDR2 is FYEKMQ in the germline V gene (reference sequence). Trimming cost V 0 bases and J 14 bases; bases outside gene matches: 7. The CDR3 has 13 residues. The CDR3 reads CASSLGWAGVKFF. DNA for the CDR3: TGTGCCAGCAGCTTAGGCTGGGCGGGGGTGAAGTTCTTC.

The CDR3 nucleotides are TGTGCCAGTTGGGGACAGGGGCTAACGGAGAACACCGGGGAGCTGTTTTTT. Protein product: CASWGQGLTENTGELFF. This chain links TRBV19 with TRBJ2-2; 10 positions match TRBD1. The CDR3 sequence is 17 residues long. After removal of 8 bases from V and 1 base from J, the junction contained 10 bases not matched to a gene. Per the germline V gene, CDR1 is LNHDA and CDR2 is SQIVND (reference sequence).

The V gene is TRBV7-2, the J gene TRBJ2-7, with 10 bases aligning to TRBD1. The germline CDR1 and CDR2 sequences are SGHTA and FQGNSA. The CDR3 runs 14 residues. Trimming removed 5 bases from V and 12 bases from J; junction bases left unmatched: 13. The CDR3 is CASSAGGQGTSRYF. In nucleotides, the CDR3 is TGTGCCAGCAGCGCGGGGGGACAGGGGACGAGTAGGTACTTC.

This clone was detected many times. The chain couples TRBV27 to TRBJ1-1, with D unresolved. Between the trimmed V and J ends, which lost 5 bases and 7 bases, there was a span of 11 bases. CDR3 length: 12 amino acids. The germline CDR1 and CDR2 sequences are MNHEY and SMNVEV (reference sequence). The CDR3 is CASSTSGDEAFF. The CDR3 DNA reads as TGTGCCAGCAGTACCTCCGGGGATGAAGCTTTCTTT.

The chain links TRBV4-2 to TRBJ2-3; 13 positions match TRBD2. V lost 4 bases and J lost 0; bases outside the gene matches: 10. Germline assignment: CDR1 LGHNA and CDR2 YNFKEQ. The CDR3 spans 19 residues. This CDR3 reads CASSRRLAGGETSTDTQYF. The CDR3, as DNA: TGTGCCAGCAGCCGTCGACTAGCGGGGGGCGAGACTAGCACAGATACGCAGTATTTT.

This clone was counted only a few times. In nucleotides, the CDR3 is TGTGCCAGCAGCCAGGACCCGGACAGCTCCTATAATTCACCCCTCCACTTT. This encodes CASSQDPDSSYNSPLHF. The chain is built from TRBV4-2 and TRBJ1-6; D might be TRBD1 (6 bases). Trimming cost V 3 bases and J 0 bases, with 12 bases left between them. The length of the CDR3 is 17 residues. Germline V CDR1 and CDR2: LGHNA, YNFKEQ.

This chain joins TRBV7-9 and TRBJ2-5; 11 nucleotides align to TRBD2. CDR3 size: 15 residues. The J segment lost 4 bases and the V segment lost 4 bases, leaving 5 bases of the junction unmatched. Per germline, CDR1 SEHNR and CDR2 FQNEAQ (reference sequence). The CDR3 DNA reads TGTGCCAGCAGCTCCTCGACTAGCGGGGTAGAGACCCAGTACTTC. Its translation: CASSSSTSGVETQYF.

The V call is TRBV5-1, the J call TRBJ2-7; TRBD1 matches 7 bases. CDR1 is SGHRS and CDR2 is YFSETQ in the germline V gene. The junction had 3 bases not matched to a gene; V was cut back by 1 base and J by 2 bases. CDR3 length equals 14 residues. This chain's CDR3 is CASSLLQGTYEQYF. The CDR3 nucleotides read TGCGCCAGCAGCTTGCTACAGGGGACCTACGAGCAGTACTTC.

The chain combines TRBV3-1 (or the pseudogene TRBV3-2) with TRBJ2-5; 8 bases fit TRBD2. CDR3 size: 13 residues. V dropped 6 bases and J dropped 5; count of bases not matched to a gene: 5. CDR1 is LGHDT, CDR2 YNNKEL, per germline (reference sequence). CDR3 bases: TGTGCCAGCAGAGCGGGGGCGGAGGAGACCCAGTACTTC. This codes for CASRAGAEETQYF.

J is TRBJ1-6 and V is TRBV5-5, with TRBD1 matching over 7 bases. The length of the CDR3 is 15 residues. Trimming cost V 0 bases and J 5 bases; bases outside gene matches: 2. The germline V gene encodes CDR1 SGHKS and CDR2 YYEKEE (reference sequence). For the CDR3, the DNA is TGTGCCAGCAGCTTGGCCGGGACAGATAATTCACCCCTCCACTTT. Amino acids: CASSLAGTDNSPLHF.

This rearrangement joins TRBV21-1 to TRBJ1-5; the DNA was not used to check the table's D call, TRBD1. TRBV21-1 is designated a pseudogene. CDR3 length: 18 residues. For the CDR3, the DNA is TGTGCCAGCAGCAAAGAGTCAGGACAGGGGTATAGCAATCAGCCCCAGCATTTT. Protein sequence: CASSKESGQGYSNQPQHF.

The genes are TRBV19 and TRBJ1-5; a weak D match, TRBD1 (6 bases). Germline CDR1 and CDR2: LNHDA and SQIVND (reference sequence). Trimming shortened V by 4 bases and J by 2 bases, and 12 bases separated the two germline ends. This CDR3 has 15 amino acids. The CDR3 nucleotides are TGTGCCAGTAGTACGCGGGGGCGCGGCAATCAGCCCCAGCATTTT. Its protein product is CASSTRGRGNQPQHF.

J is TRBJ1-2 and V is TRBV28; 8 bases align to TRBD1. V trimming: 1 base; J trimming: 8 bases; junction bases outside the gene matches: 9. Germline CDR1 MDHEN, CDR2 SYDVKM. The CDR3 spans 15 residues. CDR3 in amino acids: CASSLFRTGGYGYTF. CDR3 sequence (DNA): TGTGCCAGCAGTTTATTTAGAACAGGGGGGTACGGCTACACCTTC.

This clone came up a few times. V gene TRBV25-1 combines with J gene TRBJ1-6; D is ambiguous. V dropped 3 bases and J dropped 4 bases, with 10 bases sitting between them. Germline CDR1 is MGHDK and CDR2 is SYGVNS. CDR3 length equals 15 residues. The CDR3 DNA follows: TGTGCCAGCAGTGACAGTACCAGTTATAATTCACCCCTCCACTTT. It codes for CASSDSTSYNSPLHF.

The table lists this clone with a count of one. The chain links TRBV30 to TRBJ1-2, with TRBD1 identical over 9 bases. Unmatched junction bases numbered 1, after V lost 3 bases and J lost 5 bases. Germline CDR1 is GTSNPN and CDR2 is SVGIG (reference sequence). The CDR3 consists of 12 residues. Written as DNA, the CDR3 is TGTGCCTGGAGCGGACAGGGGTATGGCTACACCTTC. Translation: CAWSGQGYGYTF.

The chain links TRBV18 to TRBJ2-7, with D maybe TRBD1 (6 bases). Between the trimmed V and J ends, which lost 0 bases and 3 bases, there was a span of 9 bases. Looked up from germline, CDR1 is KGHSH and CDR2 is LQKENI. The CDR3 totals 14 residues. The DNA for the CDR3 is TGTGCCAGCTCACCACCGGGACATATCTACGAGCAGTACTTC. Translated, it gives CASSPPGHIYEQYF.

The chain employs TRBV5-6 and TRBJ2-7; D call uncertain. The CDR3 is 14 residues long. Germline CDR1 is SGHDT and CDR2 is YYEEEE. V gave up 6 bases and J gave up 2 bases, with 15 bases separating them. The CDR3 here is CASNYVDGTYEQYF. CDR3 coding DNA: TGTGCCAGCAACTACGTCGACGGAACCTACGAGCAGTACTTC.

The chain combines TRBV14 with TRBJ2-1; 16 bases line up with TRBD2. Losses at the gene ends were 5 bases for V and 2 bases for J; bases not matched to a gene: 3. CDR3 size: 17 residues. Per germline, CDR1 SGHDN and CDR2 FVKESK. CDR3 sequence (DNA): TGTGCCAGCAGCAAAGGGACTAGCGGGGGGGCCTACAATGAGCAGTTCTTC. Amino acid sequence: CASSKGTSGGAYNEQFF. Complete variable domain (other parts from reference TRBV14 and TRBJ2-1): EAGVTQFPSHSVIEKGQTVTLRCDPISGHDNLYWYRRVMGKEIKFLLHFVKESKQDESGMPNNRFLAERTGGTYSTLKVQPAELEDSGVYFCASSKGTSGGAYNEQFFGPGTRLTVL.

This chain joins TRBV7-3 and TRBJ1-3; D is undetermined. Germline V gene data show CDR1 as SGHTA and CDR2 as FQGTGA. The CDR3 has 13 amino acids. Trimming shortened V by 5 bases and J by 2 bases, and 7 bases separated the two germline ends. The CDR3 loop is CASSPGAGNTIYF. CDR3 DNA: TGTGCCAGCAGCCCCGGGGCTGGAAACACCATATATTTT.

This chain uses TRBV7-3 with TRBJ2-3; 9 nucleotides line up with TRBD2. The CDR3 runs to 15 residues. Germline values: CDR1 SGHTA, CDR2 FQGTGA. Germline trimming cut 4 bases from V and 8 bases from J; bases unmatched to any gene: 10. The CDR3 loop is CASSSGVAGVGTQYF. Written as DNA, the CDR3 is TGTGCCAGCAGCTCCGGGGTAGCGGGGGTGGGTACGCAGTATTTT. The full variable domain, with the rest looked up from reference TRBV7-3 and TRBJ2-3, is GAGVSQTPSNKVTEKGKYVELRCDPISGHTALYWYRQSLGQGPEFLIYFQGTGAADDSGLPNDRFFAVRPEGSVSTLKIQRTERGDSAVYLCASSSGVAGVGTQYFGPGTRLTVL.

The gene calls are TRBV9 and TRBJ2-1, with 7 bases identical to TRBD2. CDR3 size: 15 residues. The germline CDR1 and CDR2 sequences are SGDLS and YYNGEE. The J segment lost 2 bases and the V segment lost 4 bases, leaving 6 bases of the junction unmatched. The CDR3 nucleotides are TGTGCCAGCAGCCCAGGCGCGGGGGCCTACAATGAGCAGTTCTTC. Its protein is CASSPGAGAYNEQFF.

This chain links TRBV10-3 with TRBJ1-1; TRBD1 is a possible D gene (5 bases). CDR3 length: 13 residues. The germline V gene has CDR1 ENHRY and CDR2 SYGVKD. V was trimmed by 7 bases and J by 1 base, leaving 10 bases between them. CDR3 region: CAIIGQENTEAFF. CDR3 nucleotides: TGTGCCATCATAGGACAAGAGAACACTGAAGCTTTCTTT.

This clone was picked up one time. The rearrangement links TRBV9 to TRBJ2-3; 15 nucleotides match TRBD2. This CDR3 contains 16 residues. CDR1 SGDLS and CDR2 YYNGEE come from the germline V gene. V was pared by 4 bases and J by 6 bases, with 6 bases of the junction left unmatched. DNA of the CDR3: TGTGCCAGCAGCCCGGGACTAGCGGGGGGAGATGATACGCAGTATTTT. Translated: CASSPGLAGGDDTQYF.